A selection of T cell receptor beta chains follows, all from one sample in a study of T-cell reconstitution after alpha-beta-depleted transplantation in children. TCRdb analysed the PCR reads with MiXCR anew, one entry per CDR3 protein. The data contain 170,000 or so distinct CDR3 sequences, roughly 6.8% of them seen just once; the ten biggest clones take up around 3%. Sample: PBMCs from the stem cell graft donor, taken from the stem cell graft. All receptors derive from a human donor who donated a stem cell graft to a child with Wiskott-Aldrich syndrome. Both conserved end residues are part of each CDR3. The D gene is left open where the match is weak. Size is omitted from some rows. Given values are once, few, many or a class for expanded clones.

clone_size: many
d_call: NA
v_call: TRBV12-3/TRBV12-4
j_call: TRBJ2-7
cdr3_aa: CASSGQILPYEQYF
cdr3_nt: TGTGCCAGCAGTGGACAGATCCTTCCCTACGAGCAGTACTTC

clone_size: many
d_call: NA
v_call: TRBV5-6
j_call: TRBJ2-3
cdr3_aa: CASSERARFGDTQYF
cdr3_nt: TGTGCCAGCAGCGAGAGGGCACGCTTTGGAGATACGCAGTATTTT

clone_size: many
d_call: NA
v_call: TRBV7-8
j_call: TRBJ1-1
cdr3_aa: CASSLLAGSGAFF
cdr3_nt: TGTGCCAGCAGCTTACTGGCAGGTAGTGGGGCTTTCTTT

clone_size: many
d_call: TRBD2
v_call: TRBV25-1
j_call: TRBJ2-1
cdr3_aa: CASSLTSGSEQFF
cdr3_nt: TGTGCCAGCAGTTTGACTAGCGGTAGTGAGCAGTTCTTC

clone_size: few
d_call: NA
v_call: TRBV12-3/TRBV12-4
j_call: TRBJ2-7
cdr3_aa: CASSHPGFWEQYF
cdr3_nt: TGTGCCAGCAGCCACCCAGGGTTTTGGGAGCAGTACTTC

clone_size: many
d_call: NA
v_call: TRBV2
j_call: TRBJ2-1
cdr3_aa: CASSEGLSYNEQFF
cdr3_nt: TGTGCCAGCAGTGAAGGGCTATCTTACAATGAGCAGTTCTTC

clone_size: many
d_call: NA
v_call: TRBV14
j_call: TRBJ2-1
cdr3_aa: CASSPRGRDEQFF
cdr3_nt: TGTGCCAGCAGCCCCCGCGGGCGAGATGAGCAGTTCTTC

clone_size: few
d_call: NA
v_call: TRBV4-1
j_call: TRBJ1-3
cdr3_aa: CASSQGAGRTGNTIYF
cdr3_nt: TGCGCCAGCAGCCAAGGGGCAGGGAGAACTGGAAACACCATATATTTT

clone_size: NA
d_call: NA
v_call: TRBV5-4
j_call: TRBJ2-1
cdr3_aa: CASSLAQGPPNEQFF
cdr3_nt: TGTGCCAGCAGCTTGGCGCAGGGGCCCCCAAATGAGCAGTTCTTC

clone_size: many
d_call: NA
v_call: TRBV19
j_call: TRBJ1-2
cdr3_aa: CASSIVGFKGYTF
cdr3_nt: TGTGCCAGTAGTATCGTGGGATTTAAGGGCTACACCTTC

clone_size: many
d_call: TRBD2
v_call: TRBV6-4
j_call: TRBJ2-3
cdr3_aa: CASSKTSGSSDTQYF
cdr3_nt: TGTGCCAGCAGTAAGACTAGCGGGAGTAGTGATACGCAGTATTTT

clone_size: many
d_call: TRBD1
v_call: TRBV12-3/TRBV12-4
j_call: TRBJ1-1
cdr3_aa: CASSKTGGTEAFF
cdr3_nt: TGTGCCAGCAGCAAAACAGGGGGAACTGAAGCTTTCTTT

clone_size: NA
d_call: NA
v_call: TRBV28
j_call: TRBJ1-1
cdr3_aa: CASSRTGLPNTEAFF
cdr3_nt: TGTGCCAGCAGTCGCACGGGACTGCCGAACACTGAAGCTTTCTTT

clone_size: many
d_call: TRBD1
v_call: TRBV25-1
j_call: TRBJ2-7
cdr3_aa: CASSDQRQGAHSYEQYF
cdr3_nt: TGTGCCAGCAGTGACCAGAGACAGGGGGCACACTCCTACGAGCAGTACTTC

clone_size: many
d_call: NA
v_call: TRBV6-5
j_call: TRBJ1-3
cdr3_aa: CASSITEHSGNTIYF
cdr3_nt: TGTGCCAGCAGCATAACAGAACACTCTGGAAACACCATATATTTT

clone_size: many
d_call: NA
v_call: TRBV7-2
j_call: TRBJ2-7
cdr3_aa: CASSPPVRGDEQYF
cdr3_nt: TGTGCCAGCAGCCCACCGGTCAGGGGCGACGAGCAGTACTTC

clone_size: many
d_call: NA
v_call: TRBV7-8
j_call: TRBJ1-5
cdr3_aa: CASSPDGNQPQHF
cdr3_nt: TGTGCCAGCAGCCCGGACGGGAATCAGCCCCAGCATTTT

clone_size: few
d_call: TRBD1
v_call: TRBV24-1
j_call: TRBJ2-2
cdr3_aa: CATRGQGSSGELFF
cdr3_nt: TGTGCCACCCGTGGACAGGGGAGCTCCGGGGAGCTGTTTTTT

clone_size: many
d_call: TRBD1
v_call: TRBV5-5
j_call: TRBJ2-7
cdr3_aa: CASSRGTGVSYEQYF
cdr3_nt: TGTGCCAGCAGCAGGGGCACAGGGGTATCCTACGAGCAGTACTTC

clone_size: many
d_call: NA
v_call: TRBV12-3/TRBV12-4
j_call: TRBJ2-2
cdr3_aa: CASSPYRANTGELFF
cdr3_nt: TGTGCCAGCAGCCCGTACAGGGCGAACACCGGGGAGCTGTTTTTT

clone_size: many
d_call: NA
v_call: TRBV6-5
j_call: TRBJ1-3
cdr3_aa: CASSYGTPSGNTIYF
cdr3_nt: TGTGCCAGCAGTTATGGGACACCCTCTGGAAACACCATATATTTT

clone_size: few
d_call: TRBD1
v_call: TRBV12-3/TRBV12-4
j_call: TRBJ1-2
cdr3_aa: CASSNRGNSGGYTF
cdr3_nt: TGTGCCAGCAGTAACAGGGGGAACTCAGGGGGCTACACCTTC

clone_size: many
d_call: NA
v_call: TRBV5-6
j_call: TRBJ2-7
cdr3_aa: CASSSRAGDLSYEQYF
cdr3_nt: TGTGCCAGCAGCTCCCGAGCAGGTGATCTCTCCTACGAGCAGTACTTC

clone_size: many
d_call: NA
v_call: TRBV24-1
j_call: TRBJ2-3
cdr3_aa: CATSVRGTDTQYF
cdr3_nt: TGTGCCACCAGTGTCCGGGGCACAGATACGCAGTATTTT

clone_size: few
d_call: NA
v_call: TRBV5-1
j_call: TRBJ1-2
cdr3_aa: CASSLDPQGDGYTF
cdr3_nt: TGCGCCAGCAGCTTGGACCCTCAAGGAGACGGCTACACCTTC

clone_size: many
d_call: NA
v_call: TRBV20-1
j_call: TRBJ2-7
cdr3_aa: CSVSAGTSYEQYF
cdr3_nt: TGCAGTGTTTCGGCCGGGACCTCTTACGAGCAGTACTTC

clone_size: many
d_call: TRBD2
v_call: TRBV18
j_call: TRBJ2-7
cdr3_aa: CASSPVAGGPTYEQYF
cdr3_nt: TGTGCCAGCTCACCAGTGGCGGGAGGGCCGACGTACGAGCAGTACTTC

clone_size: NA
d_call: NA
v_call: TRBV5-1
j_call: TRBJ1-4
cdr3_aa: CASSLEVSGNEKLFF
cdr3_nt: TGCGCCAGCAGCTTGGAAGTTTCGGGAAATGAAAAACTGTTTTTT

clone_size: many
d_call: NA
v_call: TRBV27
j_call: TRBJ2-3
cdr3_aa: CASSLSGAWDTDTQYF
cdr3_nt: TGTGCCAGCAGCCTATCGGGGGCATGGGATACAGATACGCAGTATTTT

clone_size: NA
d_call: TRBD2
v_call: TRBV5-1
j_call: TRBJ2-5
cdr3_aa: CASRDGLAGGQETQYF
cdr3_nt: TGCGCCAGTCGCGACGGACTAGCGGGAGGTCAAGAGACCCAGTACTTC

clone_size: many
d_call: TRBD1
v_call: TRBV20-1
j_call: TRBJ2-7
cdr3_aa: CSAPTKGARRYEQYF
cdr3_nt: TGCAGTGCGCCAACCAAGGGGGCCCGGAGGTACGAGCAGTACTTC

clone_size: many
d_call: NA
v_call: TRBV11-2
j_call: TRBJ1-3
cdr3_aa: CASAGPGAPIYF
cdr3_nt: TGTGCCAGCGCAGGGCCGGGGGCGCCCATATATTTT

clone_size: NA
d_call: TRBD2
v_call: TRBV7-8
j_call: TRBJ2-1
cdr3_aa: CASSLNGLANNEQFF
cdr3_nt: TGTGCCAGCAGCTTAAATGGACTAGCTAACAATGAGCAGTTCTTC

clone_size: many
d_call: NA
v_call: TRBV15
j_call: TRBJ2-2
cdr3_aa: CATSGHRTGELFF
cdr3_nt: TGTGCCACCAGCGGACATCGGACCGGGGAGCTGTTTTTT

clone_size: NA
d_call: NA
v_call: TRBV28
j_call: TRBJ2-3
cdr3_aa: CASSLNRASDTQYF
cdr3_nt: TGTGCCAGCAGTTTGAACAGGGCTTCAGATACGCAGTATTTT

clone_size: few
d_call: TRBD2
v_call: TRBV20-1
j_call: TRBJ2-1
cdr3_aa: CSARDWGGLNNEQFF
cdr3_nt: TGCAGTGCTAGAGATTGGGGGGGTCTCAACAATGAGCAGTTCTTC

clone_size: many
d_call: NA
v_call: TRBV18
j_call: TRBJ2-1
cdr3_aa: CASSPVQGRYNEQFF
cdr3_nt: TGTGCCAGCTCACCAGTCCAGGGGCGCTACAATGAGCAGTTCTTC

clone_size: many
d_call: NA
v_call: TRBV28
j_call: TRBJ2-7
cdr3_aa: CASSTGTGGTSGPPYEQYF
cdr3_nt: TGTGCCAGCAGTACGGGGACAGGGGGGACTAGCGGGCCCCCCTACGAGCAGTACTTC

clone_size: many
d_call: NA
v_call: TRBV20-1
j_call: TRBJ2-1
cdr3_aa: CSARRQGSNEQFF
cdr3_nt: TGCAGTGCTAGAAGGCAGGGTAGCAATGAGCAGTTCTTC

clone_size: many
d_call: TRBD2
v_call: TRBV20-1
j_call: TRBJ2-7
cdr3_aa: CSARDRTSGSYEQYF
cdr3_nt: TGCAGTGCTAGAGACCGGACTAGCGGGTCCTACGAGCAGTACTTC

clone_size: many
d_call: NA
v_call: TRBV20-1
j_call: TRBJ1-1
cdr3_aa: CSAMTPNTEAFF
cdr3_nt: TGCAGTGCTATGACACCAAACACTGAAGCTTTCTTT

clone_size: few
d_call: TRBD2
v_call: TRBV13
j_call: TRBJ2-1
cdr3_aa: CASSLVFSWSLAGGPDVNEQFF
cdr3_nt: TGTGCCAGCAGCTTAGTTTTTTCGTGGTCACTAGCGGGAGGGCCCGATGTGAATGAGCAGTTCTTC

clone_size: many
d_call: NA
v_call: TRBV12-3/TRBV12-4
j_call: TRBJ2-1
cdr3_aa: CASVGGNSYNEQFF
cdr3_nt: TGTGCCAGCGTAGGCGGGAACTCCTACAATGAGCAGTTCTTC

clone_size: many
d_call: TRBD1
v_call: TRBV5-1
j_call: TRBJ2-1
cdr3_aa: CASSALGQGAYNEQFF
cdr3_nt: TGCGCCAGCAGCGCATTAGGACAGGGAGCCTACAATGAGCAGTTCTTC

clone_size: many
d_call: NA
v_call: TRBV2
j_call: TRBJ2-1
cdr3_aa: CASAEGSYNEQFF
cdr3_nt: TGTGCCAGCGCGGAGGGGTCCTACAATGAGCAGTTCTTC

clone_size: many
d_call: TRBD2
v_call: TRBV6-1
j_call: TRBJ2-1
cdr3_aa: CASTKGRGGSYNEQFF
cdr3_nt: TGTGCCAGCACCAAAGGGCGGGGGGGCTCCTACAATGAGCAGTTCTTC

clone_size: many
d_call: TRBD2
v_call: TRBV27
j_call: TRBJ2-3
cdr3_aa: CASSTSGRIDTQYF
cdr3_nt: TGTGCCAGTAGTACTAGCGGGAGAATAGATACGCAGTATTTT

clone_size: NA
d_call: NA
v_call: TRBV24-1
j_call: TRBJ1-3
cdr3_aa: CATSEGANSGNTIYF
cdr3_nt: TGTGCCACCAGCGAGGGAGCCAACTCTGGAAACACCATATATTTT

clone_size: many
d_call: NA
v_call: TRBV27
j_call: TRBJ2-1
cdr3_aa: CASSLPYRGGDEQFF
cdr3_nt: TGTGCCAGCAGTTTACCGTACAGAGGTGGGGATGAGCAGTTCTTC

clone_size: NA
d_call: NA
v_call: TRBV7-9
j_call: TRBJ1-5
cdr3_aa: CASSLVGGAYDQPQHF
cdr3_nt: TGTGCCAGCAGCCTCGTTGGGGGGGCCTACGATCAGCCCCAGCATTTT

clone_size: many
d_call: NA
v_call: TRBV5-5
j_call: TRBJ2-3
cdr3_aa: CASSLDTGGDTQYF
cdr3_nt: TGTGCCAGCAGCTTGGACACAGGTGGAGATACGCAGTATTTT